The 30 T cell receptor beta chains given below trace back to one sample, sequenced in a study of neurological immune-mediated disorders. TCRdb re-called the 5' RACE reads with MiXCR, one entry per CDR3 protein. Among 59,000 or so distinct CDR3 sequences listed, roughly 13% were seen once. The sample comprised PBMCs. Receptors were obtained from a woman aged 60-75 years with HTLV-1-associated myelopathy (HAM/TSP).

This clonotype was picked up one time. The V call is TRBV14, the J call TRBJ2-5; D gene unclear. The CDR3 loop spans 15 amino acids. Germline V gene sequence: CDR1 SGHDN, CDR2 FVKESK. Trimming took 4 bases from V and 10 from J, leaving 22 bases between them. DNA for the CDR3: TGTGCCAGCAGCCTCTCCTCGATTTTGCAAGGGAACCAGTACTTC. Translating gives CASSLSSILQGNQYF.

The chain uses TRBV7-2 and TRBJ2-2; 8 bases are shared with TRBD2. Germline loops: CDR1 SGHTA, CDR2 FQGNSA. After removal of 5 bases from V and 7 bases from J, the junction contained 15 bases not matched to a gene. CDR3 size: 17 residues. In DNA, the CDR3 is TGTGCCAGCAGCCCCCGGACTAGCAGGAGGGCCGTCGGGGAGCTGTTTTTT. Amino acids: CASSPRTSRRAVGELFF.

The chain is built from TRBV2 and TRBJ1-2; D might be TRBD1 (5 bases). Trimming removed 2 bases at V and 7 bases at J, with 14 bases between. CDR1 is SNHLY and CDR2 is FYNNEI in the germline V gene. The CDR3 runs to 14 residues. Written as DNA, the CDR3 is TGTGCCAGCAGTGAATGTCGTGGGGCGATTGGCTACACCTTC. Amino acid sequence: CASSECRGAIGYTF.

This clonotype was seen at least ten times. The chain employs TRBV10-3 and TRBJ2-5; 9 bases are a match to TRBD1. Germline CDR1 reads ENHRY; CDR2 reads SYGVKD. V shed 8 bases and J 3 bases; nucleotides not matched to a gene: 7. The length of the CDR3 is 14 residues. The CDR3 DNA follows: TGTGCCATCGGCGCCGGGACAGGGAAAGAGACCCAGTACTTC. It is translated as CAIGAGTGKETQYF.

This clonotype was found many times. V usage is TRBV12-5 and J usage is TRBJ2-7, with unresolved D. CDR1 is LGHNT and CDR2 is FRNRAP in the germline V gene. V was clipped by 0 bases and J by 3 bases, with 9 bases between them. The CDR3 runs 14 residues. The CDR3: CASGLVPFIYEQYF. The CDR3 bases are TGTGCTAGTGGTTTGGTTCCTTTCATCTACGAGCAGTACTTC.

This clonotype has at least ten counts. The chain uses TRBV9 and TRBJ2-7; D is perhaps TRBD2 (6 bases). This CDR3 has 17 amino acids. Germline CDR1 is SGDLS and CDR2 is YYNGEE. Trimming left V 3 bases short and J 0 bases short, with 19 bases between. The CDR3 nucleotides are TGTGCCAGCAGCGACCCCCCCATGGGCGGGAACTCCTACGAGCAGTACTTC. Protein product: CASSDPPMGGNSYEQYF. Combining the CDR3 with reference TRBV9 and TRBJ2-7 gives the whole variable domain DSGVTQTPKHLITATGQRVTLRCSPRSGDLSVYWYQQSLDQGLQFLIQYYNGEERAKGNILERFSAQQFPDLHSELNLSSLELGDSALYFCASSDPPMGGNSYEQYFGPGTRLTVT.

The chain couples TRBV12-3 or TRBV12-4 to TRBJ1-1, with D tentatively TRBD1 (6 bases). V was cut by 6 bases and J by 9 bases, with 17 bases left in between. This CDR3 contains 13 residues. CDR3 loop: CASRPRTVGQAFF. Here the CDR3 DNA reads TGTGCCAGCAGACCCAGGACAGTGGGACAAGCTTTCTTT.

The chain links TRBV5-1 to TRBJ1-2; 7 bases match TRBD1. There are 14 residues in the CDR3. The ends lost 4 bases at V and 7 bases at J; junction bases unmatched: 10. The germline CDR1 and CDR2 sequences are SGHRS and YFSETQ. The CDR3 DNA reads TGCGCCAGCAGCCCGGGAGACAGGGAGGTTGGCTACACCTTC. Translation: CASSPGDREVGYTF.

A remark on this clonotype: This may stem from a read error, because a much larger clone lies one nucleotide away. V gene TRBV5-1 combines with J gene TRBJ2-7; TRBD2 matches at 12 bases. The CDR3 totals 15 residues. Germline CDR1 SGHRS, CDR2 YFSETQ. CDR3 DNA sequence: TGCGCCAGAAGCTTAAGGACTAGCGGGAAACCCGAGCAGTACTTC. Amino acid sequence: CARSLRTSGKPEQYF.

This clonotype was counted many times. This rearrangement joins TRBV11-3 to TRBJ2-5, with D possibly matching TRBD2 (5 bases). Germline CDR1 reads SGHNT; CDR2 reads YENEEA. V lost 2 bases and J 5 bases, leaving 9 bases between the germline ends. The CDR3 loop spans 13 amino acids. The CDR3 protein is CASSLNQRETQYF. CDR3 bases: TGTGCCAGCAGCTTAAACCAGCGGGAGACCCAGTACTTC.

In this sample, this clonotype turned up many times. The chain couples TRBV28 to TRBJ2-3; 8 bases align to TRBD2. V lost 5 bases, J lost 1 base, and 5 bases stayed unmatched. This CDR3 comprises 15 residues. Per the germline V gene, CDR1 is MDHEN and CDR2 is SYDVKM. The CDR3, as DNA: TGTGCCAGCAGTCTCCCCGGGGGGGGCACAGATACGCAGTATTTT. Its translation is CASSLPGGGTDTQYF.

Many counts were recorded for this clonotype. V gene TRBV29-1 combines with J gene TRBJ2-7; maybe TRBD2 (6 bases). Germline V gene lookup returns CDR1 SQVTM and CDR2 ANQGSEA. CDR3 length equals 12 residues. V was shortened by 4 bases and J by 0 bases, with 7 bases between the two germline ends. CDR3 nucleotides: TGCAGCGTTGGGCGGGACTCCTACGAGCAGTACTTC. Residues: CSVGRDSYEQYF.

This clonotype showed up many times. The chain joins TRBV28 to TRBJ2-2; tentatively, D is TRBD2 (6 bases). The germline V gene encodes CDR1 MDHEN and CDR2 SYDVKM. CDR3 length: 15 residues. Deletions cut 5 bases from V and 0 bases from J, with 10 bases between. CDR3 region: CASSQRRANTGELFF. As DNA, the CDR3 is TGTGCCAGCAGTCAGCGGAGGGCGAACACCGGGGAGCTGTTTTTT.

This clonotype was detected many times. The chain links TRBV12-3 or TRBV12-4 to TRBJ2-7; 7 nucleotides align to TRBD2. The CDR3 has 19 residues. V lost 3 bases to trimming and J lost 1 base; unmatched junction nucleotides: 18. The CDR3 sequence: CASSLIMIGGSPASYEQYF. In nucleotides, the CDR3 is TGTGCCAGCAGTTTGATAATGATAGGCGGGAGTCCAGCGTCCTACGAGCAGTACTTC.

This clonotype was detected ten times or more. This chain links TRBV20-1 with TRBJ2-1; 10 bases map to TRBD1. CDR1 is DFQATT, CDR2 SNEGSKA, per germline (reference sequence). This CDR3 spans 16 amino acids. The V segment lost 5 bases and the J segment 7 bases; nucleotides outside the gene matches: 14. CDR3 coding DNA: TGCAGTGCTCTCACTACCGACAGGGGGCAGGGGAATGAGCAGTTCTTC. It translates to CSALTTDRGQGNEQFF.

In this sample, this clonotype turned up many times. The V call is TRBV20-1, the J call TRBJ1-1; TRBD1 aligns across 9 bases. Germline CDR1 DFQATT, CDR2 SNEGSKA (reference sequence). This CDR3 comprises 13 residues. The junction had 8 bases not matched to a gene; V was cut back by 6 bases and J by 6 bases. CDR3 in DNA: TGCAGTGCAAAGGGACAGGGTGGCGCTGAAGCTTTCTTT. Its protein is CSAKGQGGAEAFF.

In this sample, this clonotype turned up many times. The V gene is TRBV5-1, the J gene TRBJ2-1; TRBD2 matches 14 bases. V lost 0 bases to trimming and J lost 9 bases; unmatched junction nucleotides: 14. The CDR3 sequence is 19 residues long. CDR1 SGHRS and CDR2 YFSETQ come from the germline V gene. Here the CDR3 DNA reads TGCGCCAGCAGCTTGGTCGGGACTAGCGGGAGAGGAGCAATCGCTGAGCAGTTCTTC. Translating gives CASSLVGTSGRGAIAEQFF.

In its sample, this clonotype was seen many times. The J gene is TRBJ2-5, the V gene TRBV27; D not resolved. Trimming removed 3 bases at V and 5 bases at J, with 10 bases between. Germline V gene data show CDR1 as MNHEY and CDR2 as SMNVEV (reference sequence). The CDR3 is made up of 13 amino acids. DNA of the CDR3: TGTGCCAGCAGTTTTGCGCTACTGGAGACCCAGTACTTC. Protein product: CASSFALLETQYF.

This clonotype has just a few counts. The chain couples TRBV18 to TRBJ2-7; TRBD1 aligns across 8 bases. After removal of 6 bases from V and 3 bases from J, the junction contained 7 bases not matched to a gene. This CDR3 region has 14 residues. Germline CDR1 and CDR2: KGHSH and LQKENI. The DNA for the CDR3 is TGTGCCAGCTCCCTAGGGACAGGAAACTACGAGCAGTACTTC. It translates to CASSLGTGNYEQYF.

This clonotype was counted ten times or more. The rearrangement joins TRBV7-9 to TRBJ2-3, with TRBD2 as a possible D gene (6 bases). V was trimmed by 5 bases and J by 0 bases, leaving 9 bases between them. CDR3 size: 14 residues. Germline V CDR1 and CDR2: SEHNR, FQNEAQ (reference sequence). This chain's CDR3 is CASSREYSTDTQYF. The CDR3 region has the DNA TGTGCCAGCAGCCGGGAGTATAGCACAGATACGCAGTATTTT.

This clonotype was counted many times. This chain connects TRBV7-9 to TRBJ2-1; D is possibly TRBD1 or TRBD2 (5 bases each). From germline, CDR1 is SEHNR and CDR2 FQNEAQ (reference sequence). The CDR3 has 17 residues. The germline V and J ends were trimmed by 5 bases and 0 bases, with 17 bases remaining between them. The CDR3 reads CASSLGGGISSYNEQFF. CDR3 DNA sequence: TGTGCCAGCAGCCTAGGTGGGGGTATTAGCTCCTACAATGAGCAGTTCTTC.

This clonotype appeared many times. The chain joins TRBV29-1 to TRBJ1-1; D is perhaps TRBD1 (6 bases). Germline V gene sequence: CDR1 SQVTM, CDR2 ANQGSEA. The CDR3 covers 15 residues. The ends were cut back, 0 bases at V and 5 bases at J, with 16 bases in the middle. CDR3: CSVEEKNREGTEAFF. The CDR3 DNA reads as TGCAGCGTTGAAGAAAAAAACAGGGAAGGTACTGAAGCTTTCTTT. The complete variable domain, with remaining parts taken from reference TRBV29-1 and TRBJ1-1, reads SAVISQKPSRDICQRGTSLTIQCQVDSQVTMMFWYRQQPGQSLTLIATANQGSEATYESGFVIDKFPISRPNLTFSTLTVSNMSPEDSSIYLCSVEEKNREGTEAFFGQGTRLTVV.

In this sample, this clonotype turned up once. The rearrangement uses TRBV12-3 or TRBV12-4 and TRBJ2-1; no definite D call. V lost 3 bases to trimming and J lost 4 bases, with 10 bases between them. This CDR3 contains 14 residues. CDR3 coding DNA: TGTGCCAGCAGTTTCCGGTCTTCGTACAATGAGCAGTTCTTC. Protein product: CASSFRSSYNEQFF.

Comment on this clonotype: The junction departs from the called germline gene at one end, perhaps through a read error. The chain carries TRBV5-5 and TRBJ2-1; D possibly corresponds to TRBD1 (5 bases). There are 15 residues in the CDR3. The germline CDR1 and CDR2 sequences are SGHKS and YYEKEE (reference sequence). The CDR3 sequence: CVSSLRQPSYNEQFF. The CDR3 DNA reads as TGTGTCAGCAGCTTGAGACAGCCCTCCTACAATGAGCAGTTCTTC.

This clonotype was seen many times. V is TRBV5-1 and J is TRBJ2-5; 11 positions match TRBD2. Germline V gene data show CDR1 as SGHRS and CDR2 as YFSETQ. V trimming: 5 bases; J trimming: 5 bases; junction bases outside the gene matches: 8. The length of the CDR3 is 15 residues. The DNA of the CDR3 is TGCGCCAGCAGACTTATAGCGGGAGGGACTGAGACCCAGTACTTC. It specifies CASRLIAGGTETQYF.

There are many counts of this clonotype. The chain is built from TRBV20-1 and TRBJ2-1; the D gene could be TRBD1 or TRBD2 (5 bases each). Germline V CDR1 and CDR2: DFQATT, SNEGSKA (reference sequence). Trimming shortened V by 1 base and J by 5 bases, and 12 bases separated the two germline ends. CDR3 size: 14 residues. In DNA form, the CDR3 reads TGCAGTGCTAGAGCGATGGGGGTGGACAATGAGCAGTTCTTC. Protein: CSARAMGVDNEQFF.

The table lists this clonotype with many counts. The chain uses TRBV28 and TRBJ2-7; possibly TRBD1 or TRBD2 for D (5 bases each). The CDR3 contains 12 residues. The germline gives CDR1 MDHEN, CDR2 SYDVKM. The V end lost 7 bases, the J end lost 1 base, and 8 bases lay between the germline ends. CDR3 residues: CASMGESYEQYF. The DNA of the CDR3 is TGTGCCAGCATGGGGGAATCCTACGAGCAGTACTTC.

At least ten counts were recorded for this clonotype. The genes are TRBV7-8 and TRBJ2-7, with TRBD2 as a possible D gene (5 bases). Germline CDR1 SGHVS, CDR2 FQNEAQ. Trimming left V 4 bases short and J 6 bases short, with 10 bases between. The CDR3 loop spans 12 amino acids. CDR3 protein: CASSSRRGEQYF. For the CDR3, the DNA is TGTGCCAGCAGCTCACGTCGGGGCGAGCAGTACTTC. Using reference TRBV7-8 and TRBJ2-7 for the parts outside the CDR3, the full variable domain is GAGVSQSPRYKVAKRGQDVALRCDPISGHVSLFWYQQALGQGPEFLTYFQNEAQLDKSGLPSDRFFAERPEGSVSTLKIQRTQQEDSAVYLCASSSRRGEQYFGPGTRLTVT.

A few counts support this clonotype. The CDR3 is CASKGGGRYSGNTIYF. The CDR3 DNA reads TGTGCCAGCAAAGGGGGCGGTCGTTACTCTGGAAACACCATATATTTT. This chain uses TRBV2 with TRBJ1-3; 7 positions match TRBD1. J was trimmed by 0 bases and V by 7 bases; bases with no gene match: 9. This CDR3 contains 16 residues. Germline-derived CDR1 and CDR2 are SNHLY and FYNNEI.

This clonotype was counted many times. V usage is TRBV6-6 and J usage is TRBJ2-5; D gene unclear. The CDR3 has 13 residues. CDR1 and CDR2 (germline): MNHNY, SVGAGI (reference sequence). V lost 8 bases to trimming and J lost 5 bases, with 15 bases between them. The CDR3 sequence is CASCPKFGETQYF. CDR3 nucleotides: TGTGCCAGCTGTCCAAAGTTCGGGGAGACCCAGTACTTC.